The 20 T cell receptor beta chains below come from one sample, sequenced in a study of untreated major depressive disorder. Profiled with immunoSEQ multiplex PCR; TCRdb holds only in-frame clones, not every one. The sample has under 25,000 clones; more than 90% are singletons. Findings and limits, study-wide: Depressed patients' CD4+ T cells carried increased TRBV05-01 (Vbeta 5.1) usage versus control CD4+ T cells.

Their antigens remain unidentified. Specimen: CD4+ T cells from PBMCs. These receptors were taken from a woman between 40 and 50 years old with major depressive disorder.

The rearrangement joins TRBV15 to TRBJ1-4; TRBD1 matches at 7 bases. Losses at the gene ends were 3 bases for V and 0 bases for J; bases not matched to a gene: 4. CDR3 size: 16 residues. The germline CDR1 and CDR2 sequences are LNHNV and YYDKDF (reference sequence). The CDR3 DNA is TGTGCCACCAGCAGGGTAACAGGGGCAACTAATGAAAAACTGTTTTTT. Residues: CATSRVTGATNEKLFF.

The rearrangement links TRBV2 to TRBJ1-1, with D possibly being TRBD1 (6 bases). This CDR3 region has 13 residues. Germline values: CDR1 SNHLY, CDR2 FYNNEI. V was clipped by 8 bases and J by 4 bases, with 14 bases between them. CDR3: CASGVGGLTEAFF. The CDR3 bases are TGTGCCAGCGGGGTAGGGGGGCTCACTGAAGCTTTCTTT.

The chain couples TRBV19 to TRBJ2-1; unclear D gene. CDR1 and CDR2 from the germline V gene are LNHDA and SQIVND (reference sequence). This CDR3 region has 12 residues. Deletions cut 1 base from V and 8 bases from J, with 6 bases between. The CDR3 sequence: CASSIGGYEQFF. CDR3 sequence (DNA): TGTGCCAGTAGTATAGGTGGATATGAGCAGTTCTTC.

V usage is TRBV4-1 and J usage is TRBJ1-2, with a possible D match to TRBD1 (5 bases). Trimming took 2 bases from V and 8 from J, leaving 18 bases between them. This CDR3 region has 15 residues. Germline V gives CDR1 MGHRA, CDR2 YSYEKL. The CDR3 loop is CASSQQWSGTDGYTF. For the CDR3, the DNA is TGCGCCAGCAGCCAACAATGGTCGGGGACGGACGGCTACACCTTC.

CDR3 DNA sequence: TGTGCCAGCTCACCAGGGACAGGGCCATACCAAGAGACCCAGTACTTC. As protein: CASSPGTGPYQETQYF. This rearrangement joins TRBV18 to TRBJ2-5, with 9 bases matching TRBD1. Unmatched junction bases numbered 4, after V lost 2 bases and J lost 0 bases. Germline V lookup: CDR1 KGHSH, CDR2 LQKENI. The CDR3 has 16 amino acids.

V gene TRBV11-3 combines with J gene TRBJ2-1, with no clear D. The V gene lost 1 base and the J gene lost 0 bases, with 10 bases spanning the gap. The CDR3 has 16 amino acids. Germline assignment: CDR1 SGHNT and CDR2 YENEEA. The DNA for the CDR3 is TGTGCCAGCAGCTTAGGGGCCAGCGTCTCCTACAATGAGCAGTTCTTC. It codes for CASSLGASVSYNEQFF. Using reference TRBV11-3 and TRBJ2-1 for the parts outside the CDR3, the full variable domain is EAGVVQSPRYKIIEKKQPVAFWCNPISGHNTLYWYLQNLGQGPELLIRYENEEAVDDSQLPKDRFSAERLKGVDSTLKIQPAELGDSAVYLCASSLGASVSYNEQFFGPGTRLTVL.

J is TRBJ1-1 and V is TRBV15; D not certain. Germline loops: CDR1 LNHNV, CDR2 YYDKDF (reference sequence). The CDR3 consists of 13 residues. V gave up 2 bases and J gave up 4 bases, with 8 bases separating them. The CDR3 DNA follows: TGTGCCACCAGCAGATCCTTAGTCACTGAAGCTTTCTTT. Translating gives CATSRSLVTEAFF.

The chain is built from TRBV7-2 and TRBJ2-1; 15 bases are shared with TRBD2. After removal of 5 bases from V and 6 bases from J, the junction contained 5 bases not matched to a gene. Germline CDR1 SGHTA, CDR2 FQGNSA. The CDR3 contains 16 residues. CDR3 sequence: CASSRTSGGAGNEQFF. The CDR3 DNA is TGTGCCAGCAGCAGGACTAGCGGGGGGGCGGGCAATGAGCAGTTCTTC.

This CDR3 is CATSRAQNTEAFF. CDR3 DNA: TGCGCCACGTCAAGGGCCCAGAACACTGAAGCTTTCTTT. The V gene is TRBV10-1, the J gene TRBJ1-1; D is uncertain. Germline V lookup: CDR1 WNHNN, CDR2 SYGVQD (reference sequence). V shed 10 bases and J shed 1 base, with 13 bases lying between them. The CDR3 extends over 13 amino acids.

The gene calls are TRBV6-5 and TRBJ1-6, with D possibly TRBD1 on 5 matching bases. This CDR3 has 15 amino acids. V was cut by 2 bases and J by 10 bases, with 15 bases left in between. CDR1 and CDR2 from the germline V gene are MNHEY and SVGAGI. This chain's CDR3 is CASSYQGQGRSPLHF. CDR3 coding DNA: TGTGCCAGCAGTTACCAGGGTCAGGGAAGGTCACCCCTCCACTTT.

This chain uses TRBV25-1 with TRBJ1-4, with D perhaps TRBD1 (5 bases). The CDR3 consists of 13 residues. The V gene lost 6 bases and the J gene lost 10 bases, with 15 bases spanning the gap. The germline CDR1 and CDR2 sequences are MGHDK and SYGVNS. CDR3 DNA sequence: TGTGCCAGCAGCGGGGGGGGGTCGGCAAAACTGTTTTTT. Translating gives CASSGGGSAKLFF.

The chain is built from TRBV7-2 and TRBJ2-2; 10 bases are a match to TRBD1. In germline, CDR1 is SGHTA, CDR2 FQGNSA. V trimming: 0 bases; J trimming: 9 bases; junction bases outside the gene matches: 10. The CDR3 is 17 amino acids. CDR3 bases: TGTGCCAGCAGCTTAGCGCCGTGGGACAGGGGAAATTGGGAGCTGTTTTTT. It encodes CASSLAPWDRGNWELFF.

This rearrangement joins TRBV10-3 to TRBJ1-2, with 7 nucleotides matching TRBD1. The V segment lost 6 bases and the J segment 6 bases; nucleotides outside the gene matches: 4. Germline lookup yields CDR1 ENHRY and CDR2 SYGVKD. The CDR3 consists of 12 residues. The CDR3 region has the DNA TGTGCCATCAGCCCAGACAGGGATGGCTACACCTTC. Protein: CAISPDRDGYTF.

The rearrangement uses TRBV11-1 and TRBJ1-1; no definite D call. V was pared by 4 bases and J by 5 bases, with 17 bases between. The CDR3 sequence is 15 residues long. Germline CDR1 SGHAT, CDR2 FQDESV (reference sequence). CDR3 nucleotide sequence: TGTGCCAGCAGCTACAAAGCCGGGAGTACGACTGAAGCTTTCTTT. Protein: CASSYKAGSTTEAFF.

The CDR3 DNA reads TGCGCCAGCAGCCAAGTATGGGGGAGTTCATACAATGAGCAGTTCTTC. As protein: CASSQVWGSSYNEQFF. The gene calls are TRBV4-3 and TRBJ2-1, with D perhaps assigned TRBD1 or TRBD2 (5 bases each). CDR1 and CDR2 from the germline V gene are LGHNA and YSLEER. The CDR3 is 16 amino acids. Trimming stripped 1 base from V and 4 bases from J, with 14 bases between.

The chain links TRBV29-1 to TRBJ1-1; D is unresolved. Germline values: CDR1 SQVTM, CDR2 ANQGSEA. Trimming shortened V by 4 bases and J by 10 bases, and 7 bases separated the two germline ends. This CDR3 comprises 9 residues. The DNA of the CDR3 is TGCAGCGTTGGGTCAATAGCTTTCTTT. Encoded protein: CSVGSIAFF.

The rearrangement joins TRBV29-1 to TRBJ2-5, with D perhaps matching TRBD2 (6 bases). Germline V CDR1 and CDR2: SQVTM, ANQGSEA. The CDR3 is made up of 15 amino acids. Trimming cost V 8 bases and J 1 base, with 20 bases left between them. The CDR3 protein is CSYTEGPVPQETQYF. CDR3 DNA sequence: TGCAGCTACACGGAGGGCCCGGTCCCCCAAGAGACCCAGTACTTC.

This clone was counted a single time. The gene calls are TRBV7-3 and TRBJ2-1; TRBD2 matches 9 bases. This CDR3 contains 15 residues. V dropped 5 bases and J dropped 7; count of bases not matched to a gene: 9. From germline, CDR1 is SGHTA and CDR2 FQGTGA. In DNA form, the CDR3 reads TGTGCCAGCAGCACCGCTAGCGGGAAGGGGAATGAGCAGTTCTTC. Its translation is CASSTASGKGNEQFF.

The J gene is TRBJ2-7, the V gene TRBV30, with a possible D match to TRBD1 (6 bases). Germline V lookup: CDR1 GTSNPN, CDR2 SVGIG (reference sequence). CDR3 size: 14 residues. Trimming took 4 bases from V and 6 from J, leaving 19 bases between them. Here the CDR3 DNA reads TGTGCCTGGAATGGACGACAGGCAGCACGCGAGCAGTACTTC. Residues: CAWNGRQAAREQYF. The variable domain in full, completed from reference TRBV30 and TRBJ2-7, reads SQTIHQWPATLVQPVGSPLSLECTVEGTSNPNLYWYRQAAGRGLQLLFYSVGIGQISSEVPQNLSASRPQDRQFILSSKKLLLSDSGFYLCAWNGRQAAREQYFGPGTRLTVT.

The chain employs TRBV10-1 and TRBJ2-1, with TRBD1 identical over 7 bases. Germline values: CDR1 WNHNN, CDR2 SYGVQD (reference sequence). The CDR3 is 16 residues long. J gave up 2 bases and V 6 bases, and 10 bases lay outside the gene matches. CDR3 residues: CASSASRGRPYNEQFF. The CDR3 region has the DNA TGCGCCAGCAGCGCCTCCAGGGGGAGACCCTACAATGAGCAGTTCTTC.